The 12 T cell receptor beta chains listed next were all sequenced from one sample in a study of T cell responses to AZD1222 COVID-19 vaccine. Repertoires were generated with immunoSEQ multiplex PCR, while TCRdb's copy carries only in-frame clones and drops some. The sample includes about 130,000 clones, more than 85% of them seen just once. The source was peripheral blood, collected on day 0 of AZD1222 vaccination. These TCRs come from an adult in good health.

The CDR3 spells CASSVGGSATNEKLFF. The CDR3 DNA follows: TGCGCCAGCAGCGTGGGTGGGAGTGCAACTAATGAAAAACTGTTTTTT. The rearrangement links TRBV4-1 to TRBJ1-4, with D unresolved. Per the germline V gene, CDR1 is MGHRA and CDR2 is YSYEKL. V dropped 5 bases and J dropped 0 bases, with 13 bases sitting between them. The length of the CDR3 is 16 residues.

For the CDR3, the DNA is TGTGCCAGCAGTTCAGGCCAGGGCGCTCAGCCCCAGCATTTT. This translates into CASSSGQGAQPQHF. The J gene is TRBJ1-5, the V gene TRBV6-5, with D tentatively TRBD1 (5 bases). This CDR3 has 14 residues. Trimming cost V 4 bases and J 6 bases, with 13 bases left between them. Looked up from germline, CDR1 is MNHEY and CDR2 is SVGAGI.

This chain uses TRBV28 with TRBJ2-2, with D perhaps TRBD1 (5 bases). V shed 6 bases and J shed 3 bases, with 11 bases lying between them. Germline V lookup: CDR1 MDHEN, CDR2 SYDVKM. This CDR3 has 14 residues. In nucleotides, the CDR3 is TGTGCCAGCAGACCTGACAGTTACACCGGGGAGCTGTTTTTT. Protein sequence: CASRPDSYTGELFF.

CDR3 sequence (DNA): TGCGCCAGCAGCTTGAGCGGGAGCTGGACCGGGGAGCTGTTTTTT. This encodes CASSLSGSWTGELFF. V gene TRBV5-1 combines with J gene TRBJ2-2; 8 bases agree with TRBD2. V lost 1 base, J lost 5 bases, and 4 bases stayed unmatched. The CDR3 covers 15 residues. Germline values: CDR1 SGHRS, CDR2 YFSETQ.

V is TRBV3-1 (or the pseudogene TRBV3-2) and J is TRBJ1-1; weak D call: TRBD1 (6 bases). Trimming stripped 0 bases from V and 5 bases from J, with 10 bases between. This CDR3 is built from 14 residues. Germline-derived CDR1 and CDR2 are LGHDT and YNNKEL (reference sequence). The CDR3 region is CASSQDRGSTEAFF. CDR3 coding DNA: TGTGCCAGCAGCCAAGATAGGGGGTCGACTGAAGCTTTCTTT.

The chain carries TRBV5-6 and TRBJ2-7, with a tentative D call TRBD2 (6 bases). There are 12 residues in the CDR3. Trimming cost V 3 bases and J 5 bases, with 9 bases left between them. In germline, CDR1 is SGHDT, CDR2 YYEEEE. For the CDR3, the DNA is TGTGCCAGCAGCTGGGGACTCCACGAGCAGTACTTC. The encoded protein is CASSWGLHEQYF.

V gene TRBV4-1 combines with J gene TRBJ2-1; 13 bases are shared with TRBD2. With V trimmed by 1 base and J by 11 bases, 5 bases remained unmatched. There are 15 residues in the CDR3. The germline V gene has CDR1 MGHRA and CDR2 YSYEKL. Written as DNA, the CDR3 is TGCGCCAGCAGCCAAGCCGGGACTAGCGGGACCAAGCAGTTCTTC. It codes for CASSQAGTSGTKQFF.

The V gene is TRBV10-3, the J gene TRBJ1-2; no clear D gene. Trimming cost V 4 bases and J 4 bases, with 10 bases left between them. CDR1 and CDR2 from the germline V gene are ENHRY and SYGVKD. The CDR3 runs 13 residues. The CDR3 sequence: CAISALQLYGYTF. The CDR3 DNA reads TGTGCCATCAGTGCCCTCCAGCTCTATGGCTACACCTTC.

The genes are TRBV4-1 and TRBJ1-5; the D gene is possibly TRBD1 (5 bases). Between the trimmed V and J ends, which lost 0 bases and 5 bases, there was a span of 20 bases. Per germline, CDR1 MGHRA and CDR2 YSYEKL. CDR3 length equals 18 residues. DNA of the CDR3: TGCGCCAGCAGCCAAGAGGGGGATGACGGAGCGGGATATCAGCCCCAGCATTTT. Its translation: CASSQEGDDGAGYQPQHF.

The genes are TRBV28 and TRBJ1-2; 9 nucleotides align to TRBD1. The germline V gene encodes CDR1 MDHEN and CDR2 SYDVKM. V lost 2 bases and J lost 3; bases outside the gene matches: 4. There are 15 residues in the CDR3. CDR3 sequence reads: CASSLMDRGYYGYTF. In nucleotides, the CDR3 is TGTGCCAGCAGTTTAATGGACAGGGGCTACTATGGCTACACCTTC.

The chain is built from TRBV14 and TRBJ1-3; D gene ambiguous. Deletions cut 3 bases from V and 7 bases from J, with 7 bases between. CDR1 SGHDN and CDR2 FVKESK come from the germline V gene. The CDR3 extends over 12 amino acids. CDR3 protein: CASSQFGNTIYF. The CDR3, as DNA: TGTGCCAGCAGCCAGTTTGGGAACACCATATATTTT.

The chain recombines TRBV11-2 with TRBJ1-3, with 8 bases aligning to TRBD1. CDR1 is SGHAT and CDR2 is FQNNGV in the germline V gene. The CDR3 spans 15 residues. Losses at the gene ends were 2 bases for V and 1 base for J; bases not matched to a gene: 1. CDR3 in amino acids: CASSLQGASGNTIYF. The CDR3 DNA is TGTGCCAGCAGCTTACAGGGGGCGTCTGGAAACACCATATATTTT.